This T cell receptor beta chain was captured in a study of OX40 agonist ivuxolimab in advanced cancers. Overall study context: Aged roughly 23 to 90 with a mean of 60 years, they were about 78% male. Of the participants, under 50% had some prior anti-PD-1, anti-PD-L1 or anti-CTLA-4 therapy, which was allowed. Findings and limits, study-wide: The antigens recognized by the expanded peripheral T cells, that is their antigen specificity, were not determined.

About this clone itself: Antigen unknown.

Blood was sampled at baseline, cycle 4 day 1, and cycle 7 day 1. Germline V gene sequence: CDR1 MNHNY, CDR2 SVGAGI (reference sequence). Germline trimming cut 5 bases from V and 4 bases from J; bases unmatched to any gene: 7. CDR3 length: 14 amino acids. TCRdb's copy holds only in-frame clones and misses some; the assay was immunoSEQ multiplex PCR. The repertoire has 95,000 to 150,000 clones, 93% of them found once; the top ten carry approximately 0.15%. The clonotype comes from an adult with an advanced solid tumor such as melanoma, head and neck, liver or kidney cancer. Specimen: CD4+ or CD8+ T cells sorted from blood, collected in a trial of the OX40 agonist ivuxolimab. This chain connects TRBV6-6 to TRBJ1-2; 7 positions agree with TRBD1. CDR3 protein: CASSRDSPRYGYTF. CDR3 coding DNA: TGTGCCAGCAGTAGGGACAGCCCCCGCTATGGCTACACCTTC.